Each of the 9 T cell receptor beta chains below was sequenced from the same sample in a study of T cell responses to AZD1222 COVID-19 vaccine. Measured with immunoSEQ multiplex PCR; TCRdb has only the in-frame clones, and not every one. The sample holds some 150,000 clones, 70% to 90% seen once. The input for sequencing was peripheral blood, taken on day 0 of MenACWY control vaccination. Every receptor here comes from an adult in good health.

The chain uses TRBV11-2 and TRBJ2-1; 11 positions agree with TRBD2. The CDR3 loop spans 15 amino acids. Trimming took 2 bases from V and 8 from J; bases not matched to a gene: 5. The germline V gene encodes CDR1 SGHAT and CDR2 FQNNGV. The CDR3 reads CASSLLLAGEDEQFF. As DNA, the CDR3 is TGTGCCAGCAGCTTACTACTAGCGGGAGAGGATGAGCAGTTCTTC.

The chain combines TRBV5-1 with TRBJ2-1; 9 bases are a match to TRBD1. This CDR3 spans 15 amino acids. Germline assignment: CDR1 SGHRS and CDR2 YFSETQ. The ends lost 7 bases at V and 7 bases at J; junction bases unmatched: 12. The CDR3 region has the DNA TGCGCCAGCGTCTTTGGGACAGGGCCTTTGAATGAGCAGTTCTTC. Protein sequence: CASVFGTGPLNEQFF.

V and J are TRBV6-6 and TRBJ1-3; tentatively, D is TRBD1 (6 bases). The CDR3 contains 15 residues. Germline V gene data show CDR1 as MNHNY and CDR2 as SVGAGI (reference sequence). V gave up 4 bases and J gave up 4 bases, with 14 bases separating them. Written as DNA, the CDR3 is TGTGCCAGCAGTTCGACAGGCTCGGGAGGAAACACCATATATTTT. Amino acids: CASSSTGSGGNTIYF.

J is TRBJ1-5 and V is TRBV2, with D maybe TRBD1 (6 bases). The CDR3 is made up of 12 amino acids. V was pared by 7 bases and J by 5 bases, with 9 bases between. From germline, CDR1 is SNHLY and CDR2 FYNNEI. CDR3 region: CASNRADQPQHF. CDR3 DNA: TGTGCCAGCAACAGGGCGGATCAGCCCCAGCATTTT.

The V and J genes are TRBV5-5 and TRBJ1-1; 8 positions agree with TRBD1. V was clipped by 4 bases and J by 1 base; unmatched bases: 9. The V gene's germline CDR1 is SGHKS and CDR2 YYEKEE (reference sequence). This CDR3 is 16 amino acids long. In nucleotides, the CDR3 is TGTGCCAGCAGCCCAAGGACAGGGAGACAGAACACTGAAGCTTTCTTT. Its translation is CASSPRTGRQNTEAFF.

This clone has just a few counts. This chain uses TRBV7-2 with TRBJ2-7, with D uncertain. Germline loops: CDR1 SGHTA, CDR2 FQGNSA. The V end lost 8 bases, the J end lost 3 bases, and 11 bases lay between the germline ends. The CDR3 extends over 12 amino acids. The CDR3 DNA is TGTGCCAGCGCGTCTCCAGGCTACGAGCAGTACTTC. Amino acid sequence: CASASPGYEQYF.

V is TRBV7-2 and J is TRBJ2-2; D is ambiguous. Trimming took 4 bases from V and 7 from J, leaving 10 bases between them. Germline-derived CDR1 and CDR2 are SGHTA and FQGNSA. There are 13 residues in the CDR3. The CDR3 sequence: CASSSRSHGELFF. In DNA, the CDR3 is TGTGCCAGCAGCTCTCGCTCCCACGGGGAGCTGTTTTTT.

The rearrangement links TRBV18 to TRBJ1-1; D gene unclear. The CDR3 sequence is 14 residues long. Deletions cut 3 bases from V and 5 bases from J, with 13 bases between. The V gene's germline CDR1 is KGHSH and CDR2 LQKENI. The CDR3 loop reads CASSPAGKWTEAFF. The CDR3, as DNA: TGTGCCAGCTCACCGGCCGGTAAATGGACTGAAGCTTTCTTT.

On this clone itself: At one end the junction does not follow the germline gene, possibly because of a read error. This chain joins TRBV7-7 and TRBJ1-3; a weak D match, TRBD1 (5 bases). This CDR3 has 15 residues. Germline loops: CDR1 SSHAT, CDR2 FNYEAQ (reference sequence). The CDR3: CASSLGQGSGNTIYF. Written as DNA, the CDR3 is TGTGCTAGCAGCTTAGGGCAGGGATCTGGAAACACCATATATTTT.